The rows below give T cell receptor beta chains drawn from one sample of a study of beta chain features in type 1 diabetes. Data came from immunoSEQ multiplex PCR; TCRdb stores just in-frame clones and leaves some out. The table records around 130,000 clones, 7% to 10% of them present only once. Material: central memory CD4+ T cells from blood. Receptors originate from a young man with type 1 diabetes. Both conserved end residues are part of each CDR3. D genes are given only for firm matches. Expanded clones are given a class, and other clones once, few, many or no size at all.

v_gene	abundance	d_gene	j_gene	CDR3nt	CDR3aa
TRBV4-2	-	TRBD1	TRBJ1-5	TGTGCCAGCAGCCAAGTTTTAGGGGGCCGGAATCAGCCCCAGCATTTT	CASSQVLGGRNQPQHF
TRBV9	few	-	TRBJ1-2	TGTGCCAGCAGCGTAGACCGGGGGGCGTATTATGGCTACACCTTC	CASSVDRGAYYGYTF
TRBV5-1	few	-	TRBJ1-2	TGCGCCAGCAGCCCACAGGGTCCTAACTATGGCTACACCTTC	CASSPQGPNYGYTF
TRBV4-2	-	TRBD1	TRBJ1-2	TGTGCCAGCCGGTCCGGGACAGGGGAACAGTTTAACTATGGCTACACCTTC	CASRSGTGEQFNYGYTF
TRBV7-2	few	TRBD1	TRBJ2-7	TGTGCCAGCAGCCGGACAGGGGATTACTACGAGCAGTACTTC	CASSRTGDYYEQYF
TRBV9	few	TRBD2	TRBJ2-5	TGTGCCAGCAGCGCGGGGGGGCGACAGACCCAGTACTTC	CASSAGGRQTQYF
TRBV4-3	few	-	TRBJ1-5	TGCGCCAGCAGCCCAGCAGGGAGCAATCAGCCCCAGCATTTT	CASSPAGSNQPQHF
TRBV6-5	many	-	TRBJ1-5	TGTGCCAGTGGACCAGCGGGACATAGCAATCAGCCCCAGCATTTT	CASGPAGHSNQPQHF
TRBV5-1	few	TRBD2	TRBJ2-1	TGCGCCAGCAGCCAAGATATAGCGGGGGGCTACAATGAGCAGTTCTTC	CASSQDIAGGYNEQFF
TRBV12-5	few	-	TRBJ1-2	TGTGCTAGTGCCAGCGGGGGCCGGTATGGCTACACCTTC	CASASGGRYGYTF
TRBV4-1	-	TRBD1	TRBJ1-5	TGCGCCAGCAGCCAAGAACGGGACAGCCTTTCGGCCCAGCATTTT	CASSQERDSLSAQHF
TRBV18	-	-	TRBJ2-7	TGTGCCAGCTCACCGTCCAGGGACGAGCAGTACTTC	CASSPSRDEQYF
TRBV29-1	few	-	TRBJ2-2	TGCAGCGTTAAAAAAGGGGACACCGGGGAGCTGTTTTTT	CSVKKGDTGELFF
TRBV7-9	-	-	TRBJ2-3	TGTGCCAGCAGCGCAGTTTGGCATACGCAGTATTTT	CASSAVWHTQYF
TRBV2	-	TRBD1	TRBJ1-2	TGTGCCAGCAGCGGGGACAGGGGCTCCTATGGCTACACCTTC	CASSGDRGSYGYTF
TRBV19	-	TRBD2	TRBJ2-1	TGTGCCAGTAGGCCGACTAGCGGATACAATGAGCAGTTCTTC	CASRPTSGYNEQFF
TRBV6-4	-	-	TRBJ2-1	TGTGCCAGCAGGAGCTCCTACAATGAGCAGTTCTTC	CASRSSYNEQFF
TRBV29-1	few	TRBD1	TRBJ2-7	TGCAGCGTTGTGCAGGGGGCGCCTCTCTACGAGCAGTACTTC	CSVVQGAPLYEQYF
TRBV11-3	-	TRBD2	TRBJ2-3	TGTGCCAGCACCCTCGGACTAGGGACAGATACGCAGTATTTT	CASTLGLGTDTQYF
TRBV7-2	-	-	TRBJ2-2	TGTGCCAGCAGCCGACCTGGACGGACAGTTTACACCGGGGAGCTGTTTTTT	CASSRPGRTVYTGELFF
TRBV7-9	-	-	TRBJ1-2	TGCGCCAGCAGCACGTCGGGGTACTATGGCTACACCTTC	CASSTSGYYGYTF
TRBV7-6	-	TRBD1	TRBJ2-1	TGTGCCAGCAGCCGGACAGGCCTCGAAGGGCAGTTCTTC	CASSRTGLEGQFF
TRBV18	few	-	TRBJ2-3	TGTGCCAGCTCATTTCTCAGGGAACATACGCAGTATTTT	CASSFLREHTQYF
TRBV5-1	few	-	TRBJ2-3	TGCGCCAGCAGCTTGGACTTAGCAGATACGCAGTATTTT	CASSLDLADTQYF
TRBV6-5	-	TRBD1	TRBJ1-5	TGTGCCAGCAGCCCCGGACAGGGAAAAAACTTT	CASSPGQGKNF
TRBV29-1	few	-	TRBJ2-7	TGCAGCGTCATGTCCTCGGCGGGCTACGAGCAGTACTTC	CSVMSSAGYEQYF
TRBV20-1	-	-	TRBJ2-5	TGCAGCTCGAGAGGGCAAGAGACCCAGTACTTC	CSSRGQETQYF
TRBV18	-	TRBD1	TRBJ2-5	TGTGCCAGCTCACCGGACAGGGCAGCGGAGACCCAGTACTTC	CASSPDRAAETQYF
TRBV19	few	-	TRBJ1-2	TGTGCCAGTAGAGACGACAGCCCAAATAACTATGGCTACACCTTC	CASRDDSPNNYGYTF
TRBV30	few	-	TRBJ1-2	TGTGCCGGAGGAATAGTGACGGGTGGCTACACCTTC	CAGGIVTGGYTF
TRBV5-4	-	-	TRBJ1-1	TGTGCCAGCAGCTTGCAGGACAACCCCAGTGAAGCTTTCTTT	CASSLQDNPSEAFF
TRBV7-2	few	-	TRBJ1-5	TGTGCCAGCAGCCCCCGAGCATTCAATCAGCCCCAGCATTTT	CASSPRAFNQPQHF
TRBV19	-	-	TRBJ1-1	TGTGCCAGTAGTTCCTACGCGCTTGGGAACACTGAAGCTTTCTTT	CASSSYALGNTEAFF
TRBV27	few	-	TRBJ1-1	TGTGCCAGCAGTTTAGACCGGACAAGGACTGAAGCTTTCTTT	CASSLDRTRTEAFF
TRBV7-3	few	TRBD1	TRBJ1-2	TGTGCCAGCAGCTTAGGGGACAGGGCTGGTGGCTACACCTTC	CASSLGDRAGGYTF
TRBV5-4	-	-	TRBJ1-2	TGTGCCAGCAGCTTCGACCCGACTAGTGGCTACACCTTC	CASSFDPTSGYTF
TRBV29-1	-	TRBD1	TRBJ1-1	TGCAGCGTACATACCTTACGGGACAGGAACACTGAAGCTTTCTTT	CSVHTLRDRNTEAFF
TRBV7-3	-	-	TRBJ2-7	TGTGCCAGCAGCTTAAATGGCGGTGGAGCTCAGCAGTACTTC	CASSLNGGGAQQYF
TRBV2	-	TRBD2	TRBJ2-5	TGTGCCAGCAGTGGACTAGCGGGGGGGCACGAGACCCAGTACTTC	CASSGLAGGHETQYF